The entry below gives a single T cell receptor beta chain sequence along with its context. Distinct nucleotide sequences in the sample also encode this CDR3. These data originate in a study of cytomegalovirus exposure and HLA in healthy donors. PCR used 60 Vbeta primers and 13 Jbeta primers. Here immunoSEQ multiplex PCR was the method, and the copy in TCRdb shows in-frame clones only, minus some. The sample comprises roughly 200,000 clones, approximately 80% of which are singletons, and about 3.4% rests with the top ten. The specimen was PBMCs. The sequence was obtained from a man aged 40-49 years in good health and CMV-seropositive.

DNA of the CDR3: TGTGCCAGCAGCAAGGGGAGTATTATCAGAGGACGGTGGACCTACGAGCAGTACTTC. This sequence encodes CASSKGSIIRGRWTYEQYF. The V and J genes are TRBV21-1 and TRBJ2-7; the D call in the table, TRBD2, was not verified against the DNA. TRBV21-1 is noted as a pseudogene. The CDR3 is 19 residues long.